In its sample, the clone carrying this T cell receptor (beta chain) was seen a few times. Preparing the TCRbeta library involved the use of unique molecular identifiers. TCRdb reanalysed the PCR reads using MiXCR and keeps one entry per CDR3 protein. The sample consists of hundreds of thousands of distinct CDR3 sequences, 10% to 15% of them appearing once. The data were obtained in a study of T-cell reconstitution after alpha-beta-depleted transplantation in children. Trimming left V 2 bases short and J 1 base short, with 7 bases between. Germline V gives CDR1 SGHRS, CDR2 YFSETQ. This CDR3 is 14 amino acids long.

The chain joins TRBV5-1 to TRBJ2-4; no definite D call. The clonotype comes from a male patient under 18 who had a stem cell transplant for acute myeloid leukemia, so the T cells may come from the graft donor. Sequencing used PBMCs, mostly from graft donor cells, obtained 360 days after TCRalphabeta/CD19-depleted stem cell transplant. The CDR3 here is CASSFQDAKNIQYF. In DNA, the CDR3 is TGCGCCAGCAGCTTCCAGGACGCCAAAAACATTCAGTACTTC.